Shown below are 31 T cell receptor beta chains from a single sample sequenced in a study of cytomegalovirus exposure and HLA in healthy donors. The study ran its PCR with 60 Vbeta and 13 Jbeta primers. This table comes from immunoSEQ multiplex PCR, and its TCRdb copy is limited to in-frame clones, with some not included. Among fewer than 100,000 clones listed, roughly 80% were seen once. Sequencing was performed on PBMCs. All receptors come from a middle-aged man in good health and CMV-seropositive.

Concerning this clone itself: Other DNA sequences of this sample code for an identical CDR3. CDR3 residues: CASRPPTSGGSYEQYF. DNA for the CDR3: TGTGCCAGCAGGCCGCCGACTAGCGGGGGGTCCTACGAGCAGTACTTC. The chain links TRBV6-6 to TRBJ2-7; 13 nucleotides agree with TRBD2. The CDR3 consists of 16 residues. Germline lookup yields CDR1 MNHNY and CDR2 SVGAGI (reference sequence). Trimming took 6 bases from V and 1 from J; bases not matched to a gene: 6.

Only a few counts were recorded for this clone. The gene calls are TRBV6-1 and TRBJ1-1; 7 bases match TRBD1. The J segment lost 1 base and the V segment lost 7 bases, leaving 9 bases of the junction unmatched. CDR3 length equals 15 residues. CDR1 is MNHNS, CDR2 SASEGT, per germline. Here the CDR3 DNA reads TGTGCCAGCACCGAATCCGAGGGGGCGAACACTGAAGCTTTCTTT. It encodes CASTESEGANTEAFF.

The chain carries TRBV19 and TRBJ2-4; 9 nucleotides match TRBD1. CDR3 length: 16 amino acids. From germline, CDR1 is LNHDA and CDR2 SQIVND (reference sequence). With V trimmed by 5 bases and J by 1 base, 6 bases remained unmatched. This CDR3 reads CASSPGTGYAKNIQYF. Written as DNA, the CDR3 is TGTGCCAGTAGTCCGGGGACAGGGTACGCCAAAAACATTCAGTACTTC. The full variable domain, its missing parts supplied by reference TRBV19 and TRBJ2-4, is DGGITQSPKYLFRKEGQNVTLSCEQNLNHDAMYWYRQDPGQGLRLIYYSQIVNDFQKGDIAEGYSVSREKKESFPLTVTSAQKNPTAFYLCASSPGTGYAKNIQYFGAGTRLSVL.

The chain employs TRBV5-6 and TRBJ1-1, with 8 bases fitting TRBD1. V trimming: 4 bases; J trimming: 11 bases; junction bases outside the gene matches: 13. The CDR3 consists of 14 residues. Germline CDR1 is SGHDT and CDR2 is YYEEEE. The DNA for the CDR3 is TGTGCCAGCAGCCCAGCTCGGACAGGGCGATATGCTTTCTTT. This codes for CASSPARTGRYAFF.

The J gene is TRBJ1-1, the V gene TRBV19, with no clear D. The CDR3 extends over 14 amino acids. Trimming removed 8 bases at V and 4 bases at J, with 17 bases between. Per germline, CDR1 LNHDA and CDR2 SQIVND (reference sequence). CDR3 residues: CASSAITESTEAFF. CDR3 nucleotide sequence: TGTGCCAGTTCCGCCATAACTGAATCCACTGAAGCTTTCTTT. Drawing the rest from reference TRBV19 and TRBJ1-1, the complete variable domain is DGGITQSPKYLFRKEGQNVTLSCEQNLNHDAMYWYRQDPGQGLRLIYYSQIVNDFQKGDIAEGYSVSREKKESFPLTVTSAQKNPTAFYLCASSAITESTEAFFGQGTRLTVV.

This rearrangement joins TRBV19 to TRBJ1-5; TRBD1 is a possible D gene (6 bases). Germline V lookup: CDR1 LNHDA, CDR2 SQIVND (reference sequence). The CDR3 extends over 17 amino acids. V lost 4 bases to trimming and J lost 0 bases, with 16 bases between them. In nucleotides, the CDR3 is TGTGCCAGTAGTACCCTGACAGGACCCGATAGCAATCAGCCCCAGCATTTT. Amino acid sequence: CASSTLTGPDSNQPQHF.

This chain uses TRBV21-1 with TRBJ2-3; TRBD1, the D gene given by the table, was not confirmed from the DNA. TRBV21-1 is an annotated pseudogene. This CDR3 comprises 13 residues. The CDR3 spells CASSKAGGDTQYF. The CDR3 nucleotides are TGTGCCAGCAGCAAAGCAGGGGGAGATACGCAGTATTTT.

The CDR3 here is CASSLETGDYGYTF. CDR3 coding DNA: TGCGCCAGCAGCTTGGAAACAGGGGACTATGGCTACACCTTC. The chain recombines TRBV5-1 with TRBJ1-2, with 7 positions matching TRBD1. Germline CDR1 reads SGHRS; CDR2 reads YFSETQ. V lost 0 bases and J lost 3; bases outside the gene matches: 2. The CDR3 sequence is 14 residues long.

V usage is TRBV7-9 and J usage is TRBJ2-7, with a weak D call TRBD1 (5 bases). Trimming pared 3 bases from V and 6 bases from J, leaving 21 bases between. The germline CDR1 and CDR2 sequences are SEHNR and FQNEAQ (reference sequence). The CDR3 contains 16 residues. The CDR3 DNA is TGTGCCAGCAGCTTCTCTGGGGTCAGGGATGGTTGCGAGCAGTACTTC. Translating it yields CASSFSGVRDGCEQYF.

The rearrangement joins TRBV6-5 to TRBJ1-2; 8 nucleotides agree with TRBD1. Trimming at V came to 10 bases and at J to 7 bases, leaving 14 bases not matched to a gene. CDR1 and CDR2 (germline): MNHEY, SVGAGI. The CDR3 is made up of 14 amino acids. The CDR3 nucleotides read TGTGCCATCTACCCCAAGGACAGGGTGGGTGGCTACACCTTC. Amino acid sequence: CAIYPKDRVGGYTF.

In its sample, this clone was seen a few times. The rearrangement joins TRBV10-2 to TRBJ2-5, with TRBD2 matching over 13 bases. The CDR3 loop spans 19 amino acids. V lost 5 bases and J lost 1; bases outside the gene matches: 13. CDR1 is WSHSY and CDR2 is SAAADI in the germline V gene. CDR3 residues: CASSRRGGTSGELQETQYF. The CDR3 region has the DNA TGCGCCAGCAGTCGGCGGGGGGGGACTAGCGGGGAGCTCCAAGAGACCCAGTACTTC.

The chain has TRBV7-9 and TRBJ1-1; TRBD1 is a possible D gene (6 bases). CDR3 length: 13 amino acids. Trimming removed 0 bases at V and 11 bases at J, with 13 bases between. Germline CDR1 and CDR2: SEHNR and FQNEAQ (reference sequence). CDR3 region: CASSLAGSQGAFF. The DNA for the CDR3 is TGTGCCAGCAGCTTAGCCGGGTCCCAGGGGGCTTTCTTT.

The rearrangement joins TRBV19 to TRBJ2-3; 7 bases match TRBD1. The CDR3 is 16 amino acids. The trim removed 0 bases at V and 5 bases at J, leaving 8 bases unmatched. The germline V gene has CDR1 LNHDA and CDR2 SQIVND (reference sequence). The CDR3 region has the DNA TGTGCCAGTAGTATAGATAGGCTTCGGACAGGAGATACGCAGTATTTT. It codes for CASSIDRLRTGDTQYF.

The chain is built from TRBV6-1 and TRBJ1-2; maybe TRBD1 (5 bases). Trimming took off 4 bases at V and 3 bases at J, with 9 bases between the two ends. This CDR3 spans 13 amino acids. Germline V CDR1 and CDR2: MNHNS, SASEGT. Written as DNA, the CDR3 is TGTGCCAGCAGTGTCGGCAGGGACTATGGCTACACCTTC. It encodes CASSVGRDYGYTF.

J is TRBJ2-1 and V is TRBV5-4; TRBD2 aligns across 16 bases. From germline, CDR1 is SGHNT and CDR2 YYREEE (reference sequence). J was trimmed by 2 bases and V by 4 bases; bases with no gene match: 3. This CDR3 contains 17 residues. This CDR3 is CASSPGLAGGPYNEQFF. CDR3 DNA sequence: TGTGCCAGCAGCCCGGGACTAGCGGGAGGGCCCTACAATGAGCAGTTCTTC.

The rearrangement uses TRBV29-1 and TRBJ2-7; the match to TRBD2 covers 11 bases. The CDR3 runs to 14 residues. Germline loops: CDR1 SQVTM, CDR2 ANQGSEA. V lost 6 bases, J lost 6 bases, and 10 bases stayed unmatched. CDR3 DNA: TGCAGCGTATCGGTAGCGGGAGGGCGAATCGAGCAGTACTTC. Its translation is CSVSVAGGRIEQYF.

The J gene is TRBJ2-1, the V gene TRBV19, with a weak D call TRBD1 (5 bases). Germline CDR1 reads LNHDA; CDR2 reads SQIVND (reference sequence). The CDR3 consists of 14 residues. With 6 bases removed from V and 0 bases from J, the gap between germline ends came to 9 bases. CDR3 amino acids: CASSAGFSYNEQFF. CDR3 in DNA: TGTGCCAGTAGCGCAGGGTTCTCCTACAATGAGCAGTTCTTC.

The chain links TRBV7-8 to TRBJ2-1; D is ambiguous. The CDR3 sequence is 14 residues long. V lost 4 bases, J lost 9 bases, and 16 bases lay in between. Germline assignment: CDR1 SGHVS and CDR2 FQNEAQ. The CDR3: CASSSHPPYGEQFF. In nucleotides, the CDR3 is TGTGCCAGCAGCTCCCACCCTCCATACGGTGAGCAGTTCTTC.

The chain couples TRBV4-3 to TRBJ2-1; TRBD1 agrees at 7 bases. The CDR3 has 12 amino acids. CDR1 is LGHNA and CDR2 is YSLEER in the germline V gene. V trimming: 6 bases; J trimming: 10 bases; junction bases outside the gene matches: 6. This chain's CDR3 is CASSHRGAEQFF. DNA for the CDR3: TGCGCCAGCAGTCACAGGGGAGCGGAGCAGTTCTTC.

This chain joins TRBV19 and TRBJ1-2; 7 bases align to TRBD1. The length of the CDR3 is 17 residues. Germline CDR1 LNHDA, CDR2 SQIVND (reference sequence). The J segment lost 8 bases and the V segment lost 3 bases, leaving 18 bases of the junction unmatched. The CDR3 coding sequence is TGTGCCAGTAGTATGGAGGGGGCAAGGTCCTCTCCGGCGGGCTACACCTTC. Translation: CASSMEGARSSPAGYTF.

The V gene is TRBV9, the J gene TRBJ2-1; 16 bases fit TRBD2. Germline V gene lookup returns CDR1 SGDLS and CDR2 YYNGEE. The CDR3 is made up of 17 amino acids. With V trimmed by 0 bases and J by 10 bases, 7 bases remained unmatched. The CDR3 is CASSVATGGLAGGEQFF. In DNA form, the CDR3 reads TGTGCCAGCAGCGTAGCTACGGGGGGACTAGCGGGGGGGGAGCAGTTCTTC.

The chain is built from TRBV9 and TRBJ2-2; 7 bases match TRBD2. The CDR3 runs to 16 residues. After removal of 2 bases from V and 5 bases from J, the junction contained 9 bases not matched to a gene. The germline gives CDR1 SGDLS, CDR2 YYNGEE. The CDR3 region is CASSVFSGGGTGELFF. CDR3 DNA sequence: TGTGCCAGCAGCGTCTTTTCCGGGGGAGGGACCGGGGAGCTGTTTTTT. The whole variable domain, filled in from reference TRBV9 and TRBJ2-2, reads DSGVTQTPKHLITATGQRVTLRCSPRSGDLSVYWYQQSLDQGLQFLIQYYNGEERAKGNILERFSAQQFPDLHSELNLSSLELGDSALYFCASSVFSGGGTGELFFGEGSRLTVL.

The chain carries TRBV6-4 and TRBJ2-3, with D possibly TRBD2 on 5 matching bases. The germline V and J ends were trimmed by 3 bases and 5 bases, with 12 bases remaining between them. Germline CDR1 is MRHNA and CDR2 is SNTAGT. The CDR3 totals 14 residues. The CDR3 region is CASSEDWTVDTQYF. The CDR3, as DNA: TGTGCCAGCAGTGAGGACTGGACGGTAGATACGCAGTATTTT.

In this sample, this clone turned up once. V usage is TRBV27 and J usage is TRBJ2-7, with TRBD1 matching over 7 bases. Germline CDR1 is MNHEY and CDR2 is SMNVEV (reference sequence). The CDR3 is 15 residues long. Germline trimming cut 6 bases from V and 1 base from J; bases unmatched to any gene: 9. CDR3 nucleotide sequence: TGTGCCAGCAGACTGACCGGGACAGCTTCCTACGAGCAGTACTTC. Translation gives CASRLTGTASYEQYF.

This clone was observed a few times. The gene calls are TRBV6-5 and TRBJ2-7; 7 bases fit TRBD1. V shed 1 base, J shed 4 bases, and the junction held 7 bases outside the gene matches. This CDR3 region has 15 residues. Germline CDR1 reads MNHEY; CDR2 reads SVGAGI. CDR3 bases: TGTGCCAGCAGTTACTTGGTAGGGGGCGGGTACGAGCAGTACTTC. It yields the protein CASSYLVGGGYEQYF.

The V call is TRBV4-3, the J call TRBJ2-7, with D possibly TRBD1 on 6 matching bases. Germline loops: CDR1 LGHNA, CDR2 YSLEER. The CDR3 is 15 amino acids. Between the trimmed V and J ends, which lost 1 base and 3 bases, there was a span of 13 bases. CDR3 amino acids: CASSQVTGPGYEQYF. CDR3 sequence (DNA): TGCGCCAGCAGCCAAGTAACAGGGCCTGGCTACGAGCAGTACTTC.

The rearrangement joins TRBV2 to TRBJ1-5; D is uncertain. Germline V gives CDR1 SNHLY, CDR2 FYNNEI. The CDR3 runs to 14 residues. Trimming shortened V by 4 bases and J by 6 bases, and 13 bases separated the two germline ends. The CDR3 is CASSASVSGQPQHF. CDR3 bases: TGTGCCAGCAGTGCGTCGGTTAGCGGTCAGCCCCAGCATTTT.

CDR3 protein: CASSLESTAIGYTF. In DNA, the CDR3 is TGCGCCAGCAGCTTGGAGTCAACAGCCATCGGCTACACCTTC. The V gene is TRBV5-1, the J gene TRBJ1-2; D is uncertain. The CDR3 is 14 amino acids. Germline V gives CDR1 SGHRS, CDR2 YFSETQ. Trimming stripped 0 bases from V and 8 bases from J, with 14 bases between.

This clone occurred a few times. The chain has TRBV5-4 and TRBJ1-6, with D possibly matching TRBD1 (5 bases). Per the germline V gene, CDR1 is SGHNT and CDR2 is YYREEE (reference sequence). Trimming removed 4 bases from V and 5 bases from J, with 13 bases in between. The CDR3 is made up of 15 amino acids. The CDR3 loop reads CASSPGRQHNSPLHF. CDR3 DNA: TGTGCCAGCAGCCCAGGGAGGCAACATAATTCACCCCTCCACTTT.

The chain is built from TRBV28 and TRBJ2-1; TRBD1 matches at 9 bases. The CDR3 extends over 13 amino acids. V gave up 6 bases and J gave up 8 bases; unmatched junction bases: 5. CDR1 MDHEN and CDR2 SYDVKM come from the germline V gene. As DNA, the CDR3 is TGTGCCAGCAGGACAGGGGGGGTAGATGAGCAGTTCTTC. Translation gives CASRTGGVDEQFF.

J is TRBJ1-5 and V is TRBV28, with 7 bases fitting TRBD1. Germline CDR1 is MDHEN and CDR2 is SYDVKM. The CDR3 extends over 15 amino acids. V was clipped by 10 bases and J by 0 bases; unmatched bases: 9. CDR3 loop: CATTWTGNSNQPQHF. Written as DNA, the CDR3 is TGTGCCACGACGTGGACAGGTAATAGCAATCAGCCCCAGCATTTT.